One and the same sample provided the 27 T cell receptor beta chains below, sequenced in a study of PD-1 blockade in mismatch repair-deficient tumors. TCRdb's table, derived via immunoSEQ multiplex PCR, lists solely in-frame clones and lacks some. The table shows about 79,000 clones, with more than 80% occurring only once. The sequenced sample was peripheral blood, obtained 44 weeks after starting pembrolizumab. The receptors derive from an adult with mismatch repair-deficient cancer.

The rearrangement joins TRBV11-2 to TRBJ1-2, with D tentatively TRBD1 (5 bases). Germline V lookup: CDR1 SGHAT, CDR2 FQNNGV. The V end was cut by 1 base, the J end by 8 bases, with 11 bases between. This CDR3 is 13 amino acids long. The CDR3 sequence is CASSLAAGKGYTF. The CDR3 DNA sequence: TGTGCCAGCAGCTTAGCAGCAGGGAAAGGCTACACCTTC.

This clone was detected many times. V and J are TRBV6-5 and TRBJ2-5, with 7 bases lining up with TRBD2. V gave up 4 bases and J gave up 5 bases; unmatched junction bases: 10. CDR1 is MNHEY and CDR2 is SVGAGI in the germline V gene. CDR3 length: 15 residues. The CDR3 protein is CASSLGSGLRETQYF. In DNA, the CDR3 is TGTGCCAGCAGTTTGGGTAGCGGGCTTCGGGAGACCCAGTACTTC.

This clone was seen ten or more times. This chain links TRBV11-2 with TRBJ1-2; D perhaps matches TRBD1 (5 bases). CDR1 and CDR2 from the germline V gene are SGHAT and FQNNGV. V lost 6 bases and J lost 0, with 11 bases in between. The CDR3 runs 14 residues. The CDR3 loop reads CASRGERTNYGYTF. The CDR3 DNA sequence: TGTGCCAGCAGGGGGGAGAGGACTAACTATGGCTACACCTTC.

This chain links TRBV30 with TRBJ2-3; 10 bases line up with TRBD1. V was clipped by 0 bases and J by 8 bases; unmatched bases: 8. Germline V gives CDR1 GTSNPN, CDR2 SVGIG (reference sequence). CDR3 size: 15 residues. The CDR3 coding sequence is TGTGCCTGGAGTGTCGGGGGACAGGGGCCAGGTACGCAGTATTTT. This sequence encodes CAWSVGGQGPGTQYF.

The rearrangement links TRBV19 to TRBJ1-1; TRBD1 agrees at 7 bases. The V segment lost 5 bases and the J segment 5 bases; nucleotides outside the gene matches: 11. Germline CDR1 and CDR2: LNHDA and SQIVND (reference sequence). This CDR3 spans 15 amino acids. The CDR3 sequence: CASSRRDREITEAFF. The CDR3 region has the DNA TGTGCCAGTAGTCGAAGAGACAGGGAAATTACTGAAGCTTTCTTT.

The J gene is TRBJ2-5, the V gene TRBV25-1, with D possibly being TRBD1 or TRBD2 (5 bases each). Trimming pared 0 bases from V and 1 base from J, leaving 6 bases between. Per germline, CDR1 MGHDK and CDR2 SYGVNS. The CDR3 has 14 amino acids. CDR3 amino acids: CASSEYGTQETQYF. The CDR3 nucleotides read TGTGCCAGCAGTGAATATGGGACCCAAGAGACCCAGTACTTC.

CDR3 nucleotides: TGTGCCAGCAGCTCAGCGCAGGGTAATATGAACACTGAAGCTTTCTTT. This sequence encodes CASSSAQGNMNTEAFF. This chain links TRBV7-8 with TRBJ1-1; a possible D gene is TRBD1 (5 bases). This CDR3 is 16 amino acids long. Trimming stripped 4 bases from V and 0 bases from J, with 15 bases between. CDR1 and CDR2 (germline): SGHVS, FQNEAQ.

This sequence joins TRBV29-1 and TRBJ2-1; 7 positions match TRBD2. The germline gives CDR1 SQVTM, CDR2 ANQGSEA. The V and J ends lost 7 bases and 2 bases, in that order; junction bases with no gene match: 8. The CDR3 consists of 14 residues. The CDR3 nucleotides read TGCAGCGGGACTCCTAGCGGTACCTACAATGAGCAGTTCTTC. It encodes CSGTPSGTYNEQFF.

The rearrangement uses TRBV7-9 and TRBJ1-5; no reliable D call. Between the trimmed V and J ends, which lost 4 bases and 4 bases, there was a span of 11 bases. The CDR3 totals 14 residues. Germline CDR1 reads SEHNR; CDR2 reads FQNEAQ (reference sequence). The CDR3 reads CASSSISGNQPQHF. CDR3 in DNA: TGTGCCAGCAGCTCGATTAGCGGGAATCAGCCCCAGCATTTT.

The chain couples TRBV6-1 to TRBJ2-7; 7 nucleotides match TRBD2. Per the germline V gene, CDR1 is MNHNS and CDR2 is SASEGT. This CDR3 contains 14 residues. The trim removed 0 bases at V and 7 bases at J, leaving 6 bases unmatched. The CDR3 loop reads CASSEALAGAEQYF. For the CDR3, the DNA is TGTGCCAGCAGTGAAGCTCTTGCGGGAGCTGAGCAGTACTTC.

There are a few counts of this clone. V usage is TRBV19 and J usage is TRBJ1-2; no clear D gene. V lost 3 bases and J lost 4, with 9 bases in between. Germline lookup yields CDR1 LNHDA and CDR2 SQIVND (reference sequence). The length of the CDR3 is 13 residues. The CDR3 region is CASSIEGVYGYTF. In DNA form, the CDR3 reads TGTGCCAGTAGTATTGAGGGAGTCTATGGCTACACCTTC. Full variable domain (remainder filled in from reference TRBV19 and TRBJ1-2): DGGITQSPKYLFRKEGQNVTLSCEQNLNHDAMYWYRQDPGQGLRLIYYSQIVNDFQKGDIAEGYSVSREKKESFPLTVTSAQKNPTAFYLCASSIEGVYGYTFGSGTRLTVV.

The J gene is TRBJ2-2, the V gene TRBV7-3; TRBD2 matches 12 bases. V lost 5 bases to trimming and J lost 7 bases; unmatched junction nucleotides: 8. The CDR3 is made up of 16 amino acids. Germline V CDR1 and CDR2: SGHTA, FQGTGA. The CDR3 spells CASSPLPTSGGGELFF. As DNA, the CDR3 is TGTGCCAGCAGCCCCCTTCCGACTAGCGGGGGCGGGGAGCTGTTTTTT. The full variable domain, with the rest looked up from reference TRBV7-3 and TRBJ2-2, is GAGVSQTPSNKVTEKGKYVELRCDPISGHTALYWYRQSLGQGPEFLIYFQGTGAADDSGLPNDRFFAVRPEGSVSTLKIQRTERGDSAVYLCASSPLPTSGGGELFFGEGSRLTVL.

This chain uses TRBV5-7 with TRBJ2-7; TRBD1 or TRBD2 may be the D gene (5 bases each). TRBV5-7 is an ORF for which the function is uncertain. V was pared by 4 bases and J by 1 base, with 15 bases between. The CDR3 contains 15 residues. In DNA, the CDR3 is TGTGCCAGCAGCCCCGCCCCGGGGACGTCCTACGAGCAGTACTTC. Amino acids: CASSPAPGTSYEQYF.

The chain is built from TRBV19 and TRBJ2-7, with 10 bases identical to TRBD2. The CDR3 has 14 amino acids. V was pared by 5 bases and J by 2 bases, with 3 bases of the junction left unmatched. Germline CDR1 LNHDA, CDR2 SQIVND (reference sequence). The CDR3 here is CASSAGLATYEQYF. The CDR3 coding sequence is TGTGCCAGTAGTGCGGGACTAGCGACCTACGAGCAGTACTTC.

The rearrangement uses TRBV6-6 and TRBJ2-7; TRBD2 might be the D (7 bases). The CDR3 is 16 amino acids. Germline values: CDR1 MNHNY, CDR2 SVGAGI (reference sequence). With 5 bases removed from V and 2 bases from J, the gap between germline ends came to 19 bases. The CDR3 sequence is CASSPPRGEGAYEQYF. DNA of the CDR3: TGTGCCAGCAGTCCTCCCCGTGGGGAGGGGGCCTACGAGCAGTACTTC.

The J gene is TRBJ2-7, the V gene TRBV14, with 8 bases identical to TRBD2. The junction had 7 bases not matched to a gene; V was cut back by 5 bases and J by 7 bases. The CDR3 totals 13 residues. Germline V lookup: CDR1 SGHDN, CDR2 FVKESK. The CDR3 here is CASSIAGSWEQYF. The CDR3 nucleotides are TGTGCCAGCAGCATAGCGGGGTCCTGGGAGCAGTACTTC.

The V call is TRBV7-3, the J call TRBJ2-2, with no clear D. The CDR3 loop spans 12 amino acids. V gave up 3 bases and J gave up 1 base, with 0 bases separating them. The germline CDR1 and CDR2 sequences are SGHTA and FQGTGA. This CDR3 is CASSLNTGELFF. The DNA of the CDR3 is TGTGCCAGCAGCTTGAACACCGGGGAGCTGTTTTTT. Combining the CDR3 with reference TRBV7-3 and TRBJ2-2 gives the whole variable domain GAGVSQTPSNKVTEKGKYVELRCDPISGHTALYWYRQSLGQGPEFLIYFQGTGAADDSGLPNDRFFAVRPEGSVSTLKIQRTERGDSAVYLCASSLNTGELFFGEGSRLTVL.

This sequence joins TRBV7-9 and TRBJ2-2; tentative D call: TRBD2 (6 bases). V lost 1 base and J 6 bases, leaving 15 bases between the germline ends. CDR3 length equals 16 residues. The V gene's germline CDR1 is SEHNR and CDR2 FQNEAQ (reference sequence). The CDR3 protein is CASSLGYREKSGELFF. CDR3 sequence (DNA): TGTGCCAGCAGCTTAGGGTACCGGGAGAAGTCCGGGGAGCTGTTTTTT.

The chain joins TRBV11-2 to TRBJ2-7; TRBD2 aligns across 8 bases. CDR3 length: 17 residues. V shed 1 base and J 2 bases; nucleotides not matched to a gene: 10. Germline V gives CDR1 SGHAT, CDR2 FQNNGV. The CDR3 here is CASSLVESGSVAYEQYF. In nucleotides, the CDR3 is TGTGCCAGCAGCTTAGTCGAAAGCGGGAGTGTCGCCTACGAGCAGTACTTC. The complete variable domain, with remaining parts taken from reference TRBV11-2 and TRBJ2-7, reads EAGVAQSPRYKIIEKRQSVAFWCNPISGHATLYWYQQILGQGPKLLIQFQNNGVVDDSQLPKDRFSAERLKGVDSTLKIQPAKLEDSAVYLCASSLVESGSVAYEQYFGPGTRLTVT.

V is TRBV6-1 and J is TRBJ2-1; 8 positions agree with TRBD2. Unmatched junction bases numbered 7, after V lost 3 bases and J lost 9 bases. Looked up from germline, CDR1 is MNHNS and CDR2 is SASEGT. The CDR3 is made up of 14 amino acids. The CDR3 loop reads CASSEVAGISEQFF. CDR3 bases: TGTGCCAGCAGTGAGGTAGCGGGAATAAGTGAGCAGTTCTTC.

In this sample, this clone turned up a few times. The chain is built from TRBV6-4 and TRBJ2-7; the match to TRBD2 covers 9 bases. CDR3 size: 16 residues. The germline gives CDR1 MRHNA, CDR2 SNTAGT. V shed 3 bases, J shed 1 base, and the junction held 7 bases outside the gene matches. The CDR3 coding sequence is TGTGCCAGCAGTGAAAACGGACTAGCGAGTTCCTACGAGCAGTACTTC. Protein: CASSENGLASSYEQYF.

This clone was found a few times. This sequence joins TRBV6-1 and TRBJ1-4; D unclear. CDR3 length: 16 amino acids. V was shortened by 1 base and J by 8 bases, with 17 bases between the two germline ends. Per the germline V gene, CDR1 is MNHNS and CDR2 is SASEGT. DNA for the CDR3: TGTGCCAGCAGTGAAGACCTCCGAGGCCTCGTGGAAAAACTGTTTTTT. It encodes CASSEDLRGLVEKLFF.

The CDR3 is CASSIPSGSDNEQFF. CDR3 DNA sequence: TGCGCCAGCAGCATCCCCAGCGGGAGCGACAATGAGCAGTTCTTC. The rearrangement joins TRBV5-1 to TRBJ2-1; 8 nucleotides match TRBD2. The V and J ends lost 4 bases and 5 bases, in that order; junction bases with no gene match: 8. The CDR3 spans 15 residues. CDR1 is SGHRS, CDR2 YFSETQ, per germline.

This clone was seen only once. This chain joins TRBV6-5 and TRBJ2-2; TRBD1 matches at 7 bases. In germline, CDR1 is MNHEY, CDR2 SVGAGI. J lost 7 bases, V lost 9 bases, and 11 bases had no gene match. CDR3 length: 14 residues. The CDR3 loop is CASRQGEYVGELFF. CDR3 DNA sequence: TGTGCCAGTAGGCAGGGGGAATACGTCGGGGAGCTGTTTTTT.

The chain carries TRBV4-3 and TRBJ2-1; TRBD2 aligns across 11 bases. J was trimmed by 4 bases and V by 1 base; bases with no gene match: 21. The length of the CDR3 is 22 residues. Germline V gene data show CDR1 as LGHNA and CDR2 as YSLEER. This CDR3 is CASSQVPWGSGRAGEPYNEQFF. CDR3 in DNA: TGCGCCAGCAGCCAAGTACCCTGGGGTAGCGGGAGGGCCGGAGAACCTTACAATGAGCAGTTCTTC.

The V and J genes are TRBV30 and TRBJ1-1, with 7 bases matching TRBD1. V lost 3 bases to trimming and J lost 6 bases; unmatched junction nucleotides: 7. The CDR3 extends over 13 amino acids. Germline CDR1 reads GTSNPN; CDR2 reads SVGIG (reference sequence). The DNA for the CDR3 is TGTGCCTGGAGCGCACGTCAGGGGGCTGAAGCTTTCTTT. Translation: CAWSARQGAEAFF.

This chain's CDR3 is CASSQETDKWNTEAFF. CDR3 in DNA: TGTGCCAGCAGCCAAGAGACTGACAAATGGAACACTGAAGCTTTCTTT. The chain links TRBV14 to TRBJ1-1; D is ambiguous. Trimming pared 0 bases from V and 1 base from J, leaving 12 bases between. This CDR3 spans 16 amino acids. Germline V gene sequence: CDR1 SGHDN, CDR2 FVKESK.